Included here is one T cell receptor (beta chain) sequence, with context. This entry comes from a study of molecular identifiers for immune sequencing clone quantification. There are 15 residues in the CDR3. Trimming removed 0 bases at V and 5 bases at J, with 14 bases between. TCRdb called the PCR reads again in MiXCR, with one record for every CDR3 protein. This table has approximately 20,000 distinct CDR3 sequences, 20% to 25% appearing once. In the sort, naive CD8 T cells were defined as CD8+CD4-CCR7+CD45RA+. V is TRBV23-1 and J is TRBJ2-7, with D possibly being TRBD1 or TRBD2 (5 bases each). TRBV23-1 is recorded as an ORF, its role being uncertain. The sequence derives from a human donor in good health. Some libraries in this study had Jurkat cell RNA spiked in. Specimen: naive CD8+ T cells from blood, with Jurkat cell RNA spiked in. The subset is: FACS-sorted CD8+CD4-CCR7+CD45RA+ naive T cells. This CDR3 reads CASSQSDRDPHEQYF. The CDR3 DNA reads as TGCGCCAGCAGTCAATCAGACCGGGACCCCCACGAGCAGTACTTC.